The 27 T cell receptor beta chains below come from one sample, sequenced in a study of blood T cell repertoires in COVID-19. Profiling relied on immunoSEQ multiplex PCR, and the TCRdb table lists in-frame clones only, not all of them. This table has 45,000 to 55,000 clones, around 65% appearing once. The sample was peripheral blood. The receptors shown here come from a woman between 65 and 79 years old with acute or convalescent COVID-19.

The genes are TRBV5-4 and TRBJ1-1, with a tentative D call TRBD1 (6 bases). This CDR3 has 13 residues. The germline V and J ends were trimmed by 2 bases and 7 bases, with 12 bases remaining between them. Germline values: CDR1 SGHNT, CDR2 YYREEE (reference sequence). The chain's CDR3 is CASSLGGADEAFF. The CDR3 region has the DNA TGTGCCAGCAGCTTAGGGGGGGCGGATGAAGCTTTCTTT.

The chain recombines TRBV15 with TRBJ2-5, with 9 bases that match TRBD2. J gave up 3 bases and V 2 bases, and 10 bases lay outside the gene matches. The CDR3 consists of 17 residues. CDR1 LNHNV and CDR2 YYDKDF come from the germline V gene (reference sequence). The CDR3 sequence: CATSRISPSGIKETQYF. CDR3 DNA: TGTGCCACCAGCAGAATATCTCCTAGCGGGATAAAAGAGACCCAGTACTTC.

This clone has only a few counts. The rearrangement links TRBV11-3 to TRBJ2-7; TRBD1 agrees at 8 bases. V shed 5 bases, J shed 1 base, and the junction held 7 bases outside the gene matches. From germline, CDR1 is SGHNT and CDR2 YENEEA. The CDR3 totals 15 residues. The CDR3 DNA follows: TGTGCCAGCAGCCTATCGGGACAGGCATCCTACGAGCAGTACTTC. Translated: CASSLSGQASYEQYF. The whole variable domain, remainder taken from reference TRBV11-3 and TRBJ2-7, is EAGVVQSPRYKIIEKKQPVAFWCNPISGHNTLYWYLQNLGQGPELLIRYENEEAVDDSQLPKDRFSAERLKGVDSTLKIQPAELGDSAVYLCASSLSGQASYEQYFGPGTRLTVT.

In this sample, this clone turned up once. The DNA for the CDR3 is TGTGCCAGCAGTCTAACCCAGGCAGAGACCCAGTACTTC. It encodes CASSLTQAETQYF. This chain links TRBV11-1 with TRBJ2-5; no firm D call. Looked up from germline, CDR1 is SGHAT and CDR2 is FQDESV (reference sequence). The CDR3 is 13 amino acids. Trimming shortened V by 6 bases and J by 4 bases, and 12 bases separated the two germline ends.

This clone is termed medium-sized. This CDR3 is also generated by other DNA sequences in the sample. The chain has TRBV3-1 (or the pseudogene TRBV3-2) and TRBJ1-2; TRBD1 matches 10 bases. The CDR3 contains 15 residues. J lost 5 bases, V lost 5 bases, and 8 bases had no gene match. The V gene's germline CDR1 is LGHDT and CDR2 YNNKEL (reference sequence). Here the CDR3 reads CASSTWTGGGYGYTF. The CDR3 nucleotides read TGTGCCAGCAGCACCTGGACAGGGGGGGGGTATGGCTACACCTTC.

The chain links TRBV6-2 or TRBV6-3 to TRBJ2-3; D remains unclear. The ends were cut back, 2 bases at V and 2 bases at J, with 11 bases in the middle. The CDR3 length is 15 residues. The germline V gene encodes CDR1 MNHEY and CDR2 SVGEGT. In nucleotides, the CDR3 is TGTGCCAGCAGTTACAGCACGATAAACACAGATACGCAGTATTTT. It specifies CASSYSTINTDTQYF.

The CDR3 DNA reads as TGTGCCAGCAGACGGGACTCGGCGGAGACCCAGTACTTC. This sequence encodes CASRRDSAETQYF. The chain has TRBV6-6 and TRBJ2-5, with a possible D match to TRBD2 (6 bases). The CDR3 totals 13 residues. Germline CDR1 reads MNHNY; CDR2 reads SVGAGI (reference sequence). V was trimmed by 6 bases and J by 5 bases, leaving 13 bases between them.

This clone was seen ten or more times. This rearrangement joins TRBV2 to TRBJ2-5; TRBD2 matches 10 bases. The V gene end was trimmed by 7 bases and the J gene end by 5 bases; junction bases not matched to a gene: 7. This CDR3 spans 14 amino acids. Germline V gene lookup returns CDR1 SNHLY and CDR2 FYNNEI. Written as DNA, the CDR3 is TGTGCCAGCAACGCAGCGGGGGGGCGTGAGACCCAGTACTTC. This encodes CASNAAGGRETQYF.

V usage is TRBV6-6 and J usage is TRBJ2-7; 8 positions agree with TRBD1. This CDR3 spans 16 amino acids. Germline assignment: CDR1 MNHNY and CDR2 SVGAGI (reference sequence). With V trimmed by 6 bases and J by 3 bases, 13 bases remained unmatched. As DNA, the CDR3 is TGTGCCAGCAGCCAAACTCGGGCAGGGGGCTTCTACGAGCAGTACTTC. Translation gives CASSQTRAGGFYEQYF.

The genes are TRBV7-3 and TRBJ2-5; 8 bases map to TRBD1. The germline CDR1 and CDR2 sequences are SGHTA and FQGTGA. V shed 4 bases, J shed 4 bases, and the junction held 5 bases outside the gene matches. This CDR3 spans 14 amino acids. The DNA for the CDR3 is TGTGCCAGCAGCTCCGGACAGGGCGGAGAGACCCAGTACTTC. Amino acids: CASSSGQGGETQYF.

V is TRBV3-1 (or the pseudogene TRBV3-2) and J is TRBJ1-4; D unresolved. Germline CDR1 is LGHDT and CDR2 is YNNKEL (reference sequence). This CDR3 is built from 10 residues. The V end was cut by 11 bases, the J end by 8 bases, with 9 bases between. CDR3 in DNA: TGTGCCGGCCGCAGGGAAAAACTGTTTTTT. This translates into CAGRREKLFF.

A single count supports this clone. V usage is TRBV10-3 and J usage is TRBJ2-7, with D perhaps matching TRBD1 (5 bases). Germline V gives CDR1 ENHRY, CDR2 SYGVKD. The CDR3 is made up of 14 amino acids. V lost 6 bases to trimming and J lost 5 bases, with 17 bases between them. The CDR3 loop reads CAIRGQGLRDEQYF. CDR3 DNA: TGTGCCATCAGAGGGCAGGGCTTACGGGACGAGCAGTACTTC.

The chain recombines TRBV6-5 with TRBJ1-2; 7 nucleotides match TRBD1. V shed 5 bases and J 0 bases; nucleotides not matched to a gene: 3. This CDR3 region has 14 residues. Germline lookup yields CDR1 MNHEY and CDR2 SVGAGI. The CDR3 spells CASSLQGANYGYTF. DNA for the CDR3: TGTGCCAGCAGTCTCCAGGGGGCTAACTATGGCTACACCTTC.

This clone was seen repeatedly, ten times or more. The V and J genes are TRBV2 and TRBJ2-5, with TRBD2 matching over 13 bases. After removal of 6 bases from V and 4 bases from J, the junction contained 8 bases not matched to a gene. CDR1 is SNHLY, CDR2 FYNNEI, per germline. The CDR3 covers 16 residues. The CDR3 bases are TGTGCCAGCAGGATTGGACTAGCGGGAGATGGAGAGACCCAGTACTTC. Translation: CASRIGLAGDGETQYF.

The V gene is TRBV7-9, the J gene TRBJ2-7, with D maybe TRBD1 (6 bases). CDR3 length: 14 amino acids. V shed 3 bases and J shed 5 bases, with 14 bases lying between them. Germline V lookup: CDR1 SEHNR, CDR2 FQNEAQ (reference sequence). CDR3 sequence reads: CASSFTQGTHEQYF. In DNA, the CDR3 is TGTGCCAGCAGCTTTACACAGGGAACCCACGAGCAGTACTTC.

The rearrangement uses TRBV19 and TRBJ2-7, with a tentative D call TRBD1 (5 bases). The CDR3 covers 15 residues. From germline, CDR1 is LNHDA and CDR2 SQIVND (reference sequence). Trimming shortened V by 2 bases and J by 0 bases, and 11 bases separated the two germline ends. The CDR3 DNA sequence: TGTGCCAGTAGTATATTAAGGGGAAGCTCCTACGAGCAGTACTTC. It codes for CASSILRGSSYEQYF.

This rearrangement joins TRBV19 to TRBJ2-1, with D possibly matching TRBD1 (6 bases). The CDR3 has 17 amino acids. Per the germline V gene, CDR1 is LNHDA and CDR2 is SQIVND (reference sequence). V was shortened by 0 bases and J by 4 bases, with 16 bases between the two germline ends. The CDR3 nucleotides are TGTGCCAGTAGTATAGACGTCGGACAGTCCCCTTACAATGAGCAGTTCTTC. Its protein is CASSIDVGQSPYNEQFF. The whole variable domain, filled in from reference TRBV19 and TRBJ2-1, reads DGGITQSPKYLFRKEGQNVTLSCEQNLNHDAMYWYRQDPGQGLRLIYYSQIVNDFQKGDIAEGYSVSREKKESFPLTVTSAQKNPTAFYLCASSIDVGQSPYNEQFFGPGTRLTVL.

This clone was picked up a small number of times. CDR3 bases: TGTGCCAGCAGTCCTAGCGGGGGGGACACCGGGGAGCTGTTTTTT. Translated: CASSPSGGDTGELFF. The chain has TRBV6-5 and TRBJ2-2; 12 bases align to TRBD2. The germline gives CDR1 MNHEY, CDR2 SVGAGI. V dropped 5 bases and J dropped 3; count of bases not matched to a gene: 1. The CDR3 runs 15 residues.

This clone was recorded only once. The chain couples TRBV9 to TRBJ2-7; a possible D gene is TRBD2 (5 bases). Trimming cost V 4 bases and J 5 bases, with 13 bases left between them. This CDR3 contains 13 residues. The germline V gene encodes CDR1 SGDLS and CDR2 YYNGEE. The CDR3 protein is CASSSGWKDEQYF. The CDR3, as DNA: TGTGCCAGCAGCTCGGGGTGGAAGGACGAGCAGTACTTC.

The chain carries TRBV7-3 and TRBJ1-1; D gene uncertain. CDR1 is SGHTA, CDR2 FQGTGA, per germline. The CDR3 is made up of 13 amino acids. Trimming left V 7 bases short and J 5 bases short, with 14 bases between. The CDR3 here is CASKAGLGTEAFF. The CDR3 region has the DNA TGTGCCAGCAAGGCGGGGTTAGGAACTGAAGCTTTCTTT. Filled out from reference TRBV7-3 and TRBJ1-1, the complete variable domain reads GAGVSQTPSNKVTEKGKYVELRCDPISGHTALYWYRQSLGQGPEFLIYFQGTGAADDSGLPNDRFFAVRPEGSVSTLKIQRTERGDSAVYLCASKAGLGTEAFFGQGTRLTVV.

This chain uses TRBV7-9 with TRBJ2-6; TRBD2 agrees at 7 bases. Germline CDR1 SEHNR, CDR2 FQNEAQ (reference sequence). The CDR3 totals 15 residues. Losses at the gene ends were 3 bases for V and 2 bases for J; bases not matched to a gene: 1. The CDR3: CASSLAGAGANVLTF. The CDR3, as DNA: TGTGCCAGCAGCTTGGCGGGGGCTGGGGCCAACGTCCTGACTTTC.

For this clone: At one boundary the junction diverges from the germline segment, which might be a read error. This chain uses TRBV5-1 with TRBJ1-3; TRBD1 matches 9 bases. Germline-derived CDR1 and CDR2 are SGHRS and YFSETQ. This CDR3 spans 16 amino acids. The CDR3 nucleotides are TGCGCCAGCAGCTTGGTCGGGACAGGGACTGGGAACACCATATATTTT. It encodes CASSLVGTGTGNTIYF.

V is TRBV7-8 and J is TRBJ2-5; no reliable D call. V lost 4 bases and J lost 4, with 4 bases in between. Germline loops: CDR1 SGHVS, CDR2 FQNEAQ. The CDR3 covers 11 residues. The DNA for the CDR3 is TGTGCCAGCAGCTCCAGAGAGACCCAGTACTTC. Amino acid sequence: CASSSRETQYF. Drawing the rest from reference TRBV7-8 and TRBJ2-5, the complete variable domain is GAGVSQSPRYKVAKRGQDVALRCDPISGHVSLFWYQQALGQGPEFLTYFQNEAQLDKSGLPSDRFFAERPEGSVSTLKIQRTQQEDSAVYLCASSSRETQYFGPGTRLLVL.

To note about this clone: A read error may produce the germline difference seen at one junction end. The chain is built from TRBV11-2 and TRBJ2-7; 7 positions agree with TRBD1. Per germline, CDR1 SGHAT and CDR2 FQNNGV. The CDR3 sequence is 14 residues long. The CDR3 DNA reads as TGTGCCAGCAGCTCTCAGGCCCACAGGGGACAACTCCACTTC. Its translation: CASSSQAHRGQLHF. The full variable domain, completed using reference TRBV11-2 and TRBJ2-7, is EAGVAQSPRYKIIEKRQSVAFWCNPISGHATLYWYQQILGQGPKLLIQFQNNGVVDDSQLPKDRFSAERLKGVDSTLKIQPAKLEDSAVYLCASSSQAHRGQLHFGPGTRLTVT.

This clone was detected only a few times. This chain uses TRBV28 with TRBJ1-2, with a possible D match to TRBD1 (6 bases). The CDR3 has 16 residues. Germline-derived CDR1 and CDR2 are MDHEN and SYDVKM. V lost 7 bases and J 3 bases, leaving 21 bases between the germline ends. The CDR3 loop reads CASNRYTRGIDYGYTF. The CDR3 nucleotides read TGTGCCAGCAACAGATACACCAGGGGTATCGACTATGGCTACACCTTC.

V gene TRBV5-1 combines with J gene TRBJ2-7; 11 bases align to TRBD1. The CDR3 is 14 amino acids. Germline V lookup: CDR1 SGHRS, CDR2 YFSETQ. J lost 4 bases, V lost 7 bases, and 7 bases had no gene match. The CDR3 is CASSPGTGGYEQYF. CDR3 bases: TGCGCCAGCTCTCCCGGGACAGGGGGGTACGAGCAGTACTTC.

The chain combines TRBV6-6 with TRBJ1-2; D remains ambiguous. V lost 5 bases and J lost 2, with 9 bases in between. The CDR3 covers 13 residues. The germline gives CDR1 MNHNY, CDR2 SVGAGI (reference sequence). In DNA, the CDR3 is TGTGCCAGCAGTCCAGGACTCAACTATGGCTACACCTTC. Encoded protein: CASSPGLNYGYTF.